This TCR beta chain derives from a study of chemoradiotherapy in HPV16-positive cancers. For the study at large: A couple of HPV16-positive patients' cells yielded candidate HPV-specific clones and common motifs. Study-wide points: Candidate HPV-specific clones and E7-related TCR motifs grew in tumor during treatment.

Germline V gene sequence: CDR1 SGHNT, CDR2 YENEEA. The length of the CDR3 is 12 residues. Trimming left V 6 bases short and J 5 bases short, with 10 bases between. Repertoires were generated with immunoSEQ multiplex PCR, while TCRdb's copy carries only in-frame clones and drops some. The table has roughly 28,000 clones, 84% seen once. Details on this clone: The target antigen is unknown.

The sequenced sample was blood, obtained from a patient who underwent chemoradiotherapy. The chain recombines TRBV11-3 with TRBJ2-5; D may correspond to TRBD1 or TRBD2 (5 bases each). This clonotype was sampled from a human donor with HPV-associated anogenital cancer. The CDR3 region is CASSLGEETQYF. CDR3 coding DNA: TGTGCCAGCAGTCTGGGGGAGGAGACCCAGTACTTC.